This TCR beta chain was recorded in a study of monozygotic twins with inflammatory bowel disease (dated by TCRdb to between 2017 and 2020). In the study overall: The full study comprised around 28 monozygotic twin pairs: nine German pairs (four IBD-concordant, five IBD-discordant) and 19 IBD-discordant Danish pairs. Each individual had, on average, about 151 000 unique TCRalpha sequences and 181 000 unique TCRbeta sequences available for analysis. The search for disease-associated traits relied mainly on comparing IBD patients with their genetically identical healthy co-twins within discordant pairs.

Preparation of the library involved 5' RACE. For each TCR library, 3,000 to 4,000 ng of total RNA was used. For each sample, cDNA was synthesized in eight separate reactions using SMARTScribe reverse transcriptase. During cDNA synthesis, unique molecular identifiers containing a 6-nucleotide sample barcode were introduced by template switching. Two nested PCRs of approximately 16 and 10 cycles amplified the TCRalpha and TCRbeta cDNA, and bead purification followed each PCR. Before amplification, cDNA was treated with uracil DNA-glycosylase and purified using the QIAquick PCR purification kit. The second PCR added Illumina TruSeq-compatible adapters along with sample-specific barcodes. Library quality and concentration were checked on TapeStation and Qubit, and libraries were pooled at 5 ng each. Sequencing of the pooled libraries was done on an Illumina HiSeq2500 single-index Rapid Run using custom sequencing primers and 2 x 100 bp reads. Turning to the authors' computational methods: PCR and sequencing errors were corrected by UMI-based consensus assembly using MiGEC version 1.2.6. V(D)J alignment, clonotype assembly and CDR3 extraction were performed with MiXCR version 2.1.1. Normalisation of gene usage, clonotype sharing and MAIT/NKT TCR abundance was achieved by analysing the top 1000, 10 000 and 20 000 clonotypes per sample. After downsampling to 27 000 UMIs, diversity was calculated as the inverse Simpson index using the vegan R package. Statistical testing used paired Mann-Whitney U tests on the discordant twin pairs and applied Benjamini-Hochberg correction for multiple testing. TCRdb reprocessed the reads and assigns one entry to each CDR3 protein sequence, leaving out DNA. The V and J calls here are based on TCRdb, not the publication. This sample's table has entries for about 110,000 distinct CDR3 sequences. The ten biggest clones cover roughly 12% of the sample.

As for this clonotype: Its recognized antigen is unknown.

From each donor, a roughly 2.6 ml peripheral blood sample was collected into PAXgene tubes and stored at -80 degrees C. Total RNA was isolated from whole blood with the PAXgene blood miRNA kit on an automated QIAcube, without T cell sorting. Peripheral blood from monozygotic twin pairs concordant or discordant for inflammatory bowel disease was subjected to deep TCRalpha and TCRbeta repertoire profiling with unique molecular barcoding. Smoking habits were recorded for all twin pairs, and each individual was classified as a current, former or never smoker. The cysteine opens and the phenylalanine closes a CDR3 of 12 amino acids. No DNA sequence is on record. The CDR1 and CDR2 encoded by the germline V gene (reference sequence) are DFQATT and SNEGSKA. On the study overall, not on this receptor specifically: No single strong signal or clonotype linked to IBD turned up in the results, so the idea that one exists was not supported. Concordant and discordant twins showed no difference in repertoire similarity, possibly because of limited statistical power. TCRbeta repertoire diversity, by inverse Simpson index, was decreased in IBD patients compared with their healthy co-twins. The analysis was unable to tell apart different T cell subtypes. Background noise and inter-individual variability may have been introduced into the repertoires by the differing immunosuppressive treatments among patients. Compared with healthy twins, IBD patients shared fewer clonotypes with other individuals, and the difference was most pronounced in patients with signs of disease activity.

In this chain, TRBV20-1 is recombined with TRBJ1-2. Source material: blood. This receptor was obtained from a human donor with ulcerative colitis or Crohn's disease, or a healthy co-twin of an affected twin (not recorded which). The CDR3 here reads CSASQEFYGYTF.